This TCR beta chain was obtained from a study of shared clonotypes between healthy human individuals. The study's findings and limits: Despite large depth, sorted-subset datasets appeared incompletely sequenced. Generation probabilities of non-shared clonotypes were lower (relative to those shared by all four donors). Between several donors, naive CD4 clonotypes were shared at a level of approximately 5%.

The data were produced by immunoSEQ multiplex PCR, yet TCRdb's version contains in-frame clones alone and is incomplete. The top ten hold 0.5% to 0.65% of the sample, which has 900,000 to 1,200,000 clones, more than 75% seen once. Unmatched junction bases numbered 6, after V lost 4 bases and J lost 3 bases. Germline assignment: CDR1 SNHLY and CDR2 FYNNEI. This CDR3 contains 14 residues. This clone was counted a few times. Antigen unknown. The chain is built from TRBV2 and TRBJ2-7; 7 nucleotides match TRBD1. This sequence was found in a man aged 18 to 30 in good health. Some clones in this sample may be carry-over from other donors' samples. Sample: memory CD4+ T cells from PBMCs. This sample's subset: CD45RA-negative fraction. The CDR3 protein is CASSAQGSYYEQYF. The CDR3 DNA reads TGTGCCAGCAGTGCACAGGGGTCGTACTACGAGCAGTACTTC.